This paragraph reports one T cell receptor (beta chain). No antigen is known for it. The sample originates from a study of identifying expanded T cells in peripheral blood. Study conclusions and caveats: Around 1.2 clones differed between technical replicates, versus approximately 16 and 19 over time.

Data came from immunoSEQ multiplex PCR; TCRdb stores just in-frame clones and leaves some out. Of about 58,000 clones listed, around 90% were seen once; the top ten hold roughly 3.5%. The junction had 11 bases not matched to a gene; V was cut back by 5 bases and J by 5 bases. CDR1 is SGHTA, CDR2 FQGNSA, per germline. CDR3 length: 16 amino acids. The sequence derives from a person between 18 and 75 years old in good health. The V gene is TRBV7-2, the J gene TRBJ2-3; 9 nucleotides align to TRBD1. The sequencing sample was made of blood. CDR3 sequence (DNA): TGTGCCAGCAGCCAACAGGGGGCGCGGGCCCTAGATACGCAGTATTTT. Its translation: CASSQQGARALDTQYF. The variable domain in full, with the rest retrieved from reference TRBV7-2 and TRBJ2-3, is GAGVSQSPSNKVTEKGKDVELRCDPISGHTALYWYRQSLGQGLEFLIYFQGNSAPDKSGLPSDRFSAERTGGSVSTLTIQRTQQEDSAVYLCASSQQGARALDTQYFGPGTRLTVL.